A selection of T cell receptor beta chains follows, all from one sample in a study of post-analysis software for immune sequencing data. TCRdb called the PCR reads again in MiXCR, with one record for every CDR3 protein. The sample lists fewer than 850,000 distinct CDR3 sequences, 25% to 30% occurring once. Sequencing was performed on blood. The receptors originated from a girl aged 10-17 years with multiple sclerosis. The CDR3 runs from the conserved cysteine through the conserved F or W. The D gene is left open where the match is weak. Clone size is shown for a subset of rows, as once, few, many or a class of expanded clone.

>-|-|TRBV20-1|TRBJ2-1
TGCAGTGCCCGGACGCATTATAATGAGCAGTTCTTC
CSARTHYNEQFF
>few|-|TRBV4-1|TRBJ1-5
TGCGCCAGCAGCCACCGACCCGAGACAGTCAATCAGCCCCAGCATTTT
CASSHRPETVNQPQHF
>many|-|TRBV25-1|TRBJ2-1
TGTGCCAGCAGTGAAGGGGACAATGAGCAGTTCTTC
CASSEGDNEQFF
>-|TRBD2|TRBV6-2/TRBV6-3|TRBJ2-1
TGTGCCAGCAGTTACTCCGGACTAGCGGGAACCTTAGGAAAGCAGTTCTTC
CASSYSGLAGTLGKQFF
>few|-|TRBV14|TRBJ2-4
TGTGCCAGCAGCCAAGTTTCCGGGGTGGGAAACATTCAGTACTTC
CASSQVSGVGNIQYF
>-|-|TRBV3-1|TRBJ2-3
TGTGCCAGCAGCCCGGGGCCGGGAGAGTTTAGAGATACGCAGTATTTT
CASSPGPGEFRDTQYF
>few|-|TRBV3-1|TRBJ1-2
TGTGCCAGCAGCCAAGTTGGGGGTGCTGGCTACACCTTC
CASSQVGGAGYTF
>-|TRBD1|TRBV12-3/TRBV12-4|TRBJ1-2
TGTGCCAGCATCGGGACAGGGAACTATGGCTACACCTTC
CASIGTGNYGYTF
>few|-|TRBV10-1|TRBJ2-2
TGCGCCAGCAGTGTGGAACCAGCCACCGGGGAGCTGTTTTTT
CASSVEPATGELFF
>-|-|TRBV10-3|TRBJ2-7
TGTGCCATCAGTGAGTCGATGGTCGGGTCCTACGAGCAGTACTTC
CAISESMVGSYEQYF
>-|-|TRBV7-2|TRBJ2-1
TGTGCCAGCAGCTTAGCCGAGGGTAGTGAGCAGTTCTTC
CASSLAEGSEQFF
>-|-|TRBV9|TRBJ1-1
TGTGCCAGCGGCCCTCAAGCTCCAGGTATGAACACTGAAGCTTTCTTT
CASGPQAPGMNTEAFF
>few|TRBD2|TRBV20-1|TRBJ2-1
TGCAGTGCCCCGAGACTAGCGGGGGGCTACAATGAGCAGTTCTTC
CSAPRLAGGYNEQFF
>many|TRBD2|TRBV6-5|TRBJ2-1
TGTGCCAGCAGTTACAGAACTAGCGGGAGTAATGAGCAGTTCTTC
CASSYRTSGSNEQFF
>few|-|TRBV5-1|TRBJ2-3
TGCGCCAGCAGCTTGGAAGGGCCAGGCACAGATACGCAGTATTTT
CASSLEGPGTDTQYF
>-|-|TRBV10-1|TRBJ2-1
TGCGCCAGCAGTGATAGTGGGGGCGATGAGCAGTTCTTC
CASSDSGGDEQFF
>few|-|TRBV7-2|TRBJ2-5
TGTGCCAGCAGCTTATTGGGGAAGCAGTACTTC
CASSLLGKQYF
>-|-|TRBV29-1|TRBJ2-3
TGCAGCGGGGGCCGATACACAGATACGCAGTATTTT
CSGGRYTDTQYF
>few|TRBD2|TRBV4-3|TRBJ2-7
TGCGCCAGCAGCCAAGGGACTAGCGGGAGGTTCTCCTACGAGCAGTACTTC
CASSQGTSGRFSYEQYF
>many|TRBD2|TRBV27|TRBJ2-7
TGTGCCAGCAGTTTCGGGGAGGGCGGCGAGCAGTACTTC
CASSFGEGGEQYF
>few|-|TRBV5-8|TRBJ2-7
TGTGCCAGCAGCTATCAGGGATTCGGGATCGAGCAGTACTTC
CASSYQGFGIEQYF
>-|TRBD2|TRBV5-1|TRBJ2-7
TGCGCCAGCACCTTCCTATTTAGCGGGAGCTCCTACAATGAGCAGTACTTC
CASTFLFSGSSYNEQYF
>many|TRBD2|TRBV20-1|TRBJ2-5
TGCAGTGGGGGGAGCGGGGGGGCAGAGACCCAGTACTTC
CSGGSGGAETQYF
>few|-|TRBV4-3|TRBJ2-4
TGCGCCAGCAGCCAAGATTGGGGGGTAGCCAAAAACATTCAGTACTTC
CASSQDWGVAKNIQYF
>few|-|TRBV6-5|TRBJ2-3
TGTGCCAGCAGTTACTCCAGAAGGGATACGCAGTATTTT
CASSYSRRDTQYF
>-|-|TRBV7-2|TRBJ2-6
TGTGCCAGCAGCTCTAGACAGTCTGGGGCCAACGTCCTGACTTTC
CASSSRQSGANVLTF
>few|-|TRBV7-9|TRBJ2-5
TGTGCCAGCAGCTTAGCGAGGGGGGCAGGGGAGACCCAGTACTTC
CASSLARGAGETQYF
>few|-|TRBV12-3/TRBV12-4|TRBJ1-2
TGTGCCATTAGGCGGCCCTATGGCTACACCTTC
CAIRRPYGYTF
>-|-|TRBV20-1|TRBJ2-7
TGCAGTGCTAACCTGGGGGTCGAGCAGTACTTC
CSANLGVEQYF
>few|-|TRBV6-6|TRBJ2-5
TGTGCCAGCAGCCTAGCAACAGGGTCTGGGGAGCAGTACTTC
CASSLATGSGEQYF
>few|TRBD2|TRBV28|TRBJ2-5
TGTGCCAGCAGTCACGGACTAGCCGAGACCCAGTACTTC
CASSHGLAETQYF
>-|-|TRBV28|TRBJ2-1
TGTGCCAGCAGTTTTCAGTTAGTCCCCTACAATGAGCAGTTCTTC
CASSFQLVPYNEQFF
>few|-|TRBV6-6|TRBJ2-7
TGTGCCAGCAGTTGGCAGGGGTCATCCCATAGCTACGAGCAGTACTTC
CASSWQGSSHSYEQYF
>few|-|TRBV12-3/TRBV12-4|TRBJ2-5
TGTGCCAGCAGTTTAACTTGGGGGACCCAGTACTTC
CASSLTWGTQYF
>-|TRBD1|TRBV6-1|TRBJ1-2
TGTGCCAGCGGCGTGTCACAGGGGTTCAGCTACACCTTC
CASGVSQGFSYTF
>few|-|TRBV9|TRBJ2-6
TGTGCCAGCAGCCAGAGTATTGCTGGGGCCAACGTCCTGACTTTC
CASSQSIAGANVLTF
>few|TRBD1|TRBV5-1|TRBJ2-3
TGCGCCAGCAGCACTGACAGGGCCTCAATAGATACGCAGTATTTT
CASSTDRASIDTQYF
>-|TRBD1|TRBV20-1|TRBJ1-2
TGCAGTGCAAGCCAAACAGGGGCGCCTAGCTATGGCTACACCTTC
CSASQTGAPSYGYTF
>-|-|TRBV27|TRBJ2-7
TGTGCCAGCGCCGGAGGGAACCCCTCCTACGAGCAGTACTTC
CASAGGNPSYEQYF
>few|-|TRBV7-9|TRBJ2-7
TGTGCCAGCAGCTTAAACGGTTGGGCGGAGATCGAGCAGTACTTC
CASSLNGWAEIEQYF
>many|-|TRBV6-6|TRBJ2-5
TGTGCCAGCATCGCCCATCTAGGGCTGTCGAAGACCCAGTACTTC
CASIAHLGLSKTQYF
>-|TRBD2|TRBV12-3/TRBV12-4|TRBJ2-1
TGTGCCAGCAGGCAACTAGCGGGAGCGGGCAATGAGCAGTTCTTC
CASRQLAGAGNEQFF
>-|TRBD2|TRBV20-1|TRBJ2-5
TGCAGTGCTAGCAGACTAGCGGGAGACCAAGAGACCCAGTACTTC
CSASRLAGDQETQYF
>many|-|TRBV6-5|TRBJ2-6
TGTGCCAGCAGTTACTCATTAGCGGCGTCTGGGGCCAACGTCCTGACTTTC
CASSYSLAASGANVLTF
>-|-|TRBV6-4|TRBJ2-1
TGTGCCAGCAGTGTTGATAGTAACGTCTTCAATGAGCAGTTCTTC
CASSVDSNVFNEQFF
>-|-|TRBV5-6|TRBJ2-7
TGTGCCAGCAGATCGGCCGGAGGGGGCGAGCAGTACTTC
CASRSAGGGEQYF
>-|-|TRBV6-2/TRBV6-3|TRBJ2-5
TGTGCCAGCAGTTATCATGGACGGAAACAAGAGACCCAGTACTTC
CASSYHGRKQETQYF
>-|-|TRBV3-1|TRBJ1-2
TGTGCCAGCAGCCAAGAACGTGCTAACTATGGCTACACCTTC
CASSQERANYGYTF
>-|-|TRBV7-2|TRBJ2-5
TGTGCCAGCAGCTTAGTTCGGCCAGGTACTCAAGAGACCCAGTACTTC
CASSLVRPGTQETQYF
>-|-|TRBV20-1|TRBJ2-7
TGCAGTGCTAGAGATGCAAGGGTTTCCTACGAGCAGTACTTC
CSARDARVSYEQYF
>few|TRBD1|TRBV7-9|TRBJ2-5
TGTGCCAGCAGCGGTGAGGGACAGGGAGATGGTGTTGAGCAGTACTTC
CASSGEGQGDGVEQYF
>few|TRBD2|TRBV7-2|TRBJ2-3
TGTGCCAGCAGCTTAACGGCTAGCGGGGGGCAAAGCACAGATACGCAGTATTTT
CASSLTASGGQSTDTQYF
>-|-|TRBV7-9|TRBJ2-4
TGTGCCAGCAGCCTGGACAGTAAACTAGCCAAAAACATTCAGTACTTC
CASSLDSKLAKNIQYF
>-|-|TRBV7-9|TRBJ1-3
TGTGCCAGCAGCTTCGGGCGAGGCCCTGGAAACACCATATATTTT
CASSFGRGPGNTIYF